This is a list of T cell receptor beta chains from one sample in a study of regulatory T cells in long-lasting Graves disease. TCRdb used MiXCR to reprocess the multiplex PCR reads, holding one entry per CDR3 protein. The profile shows about 240,000 distinct CDR3 sequences, 20% of them singletons. The sample here was peripheral blood mononuclear cells (PBMCs), taken at new diagnosis, from a patient treated with antithyroid drugs. The receptors originated from a female donor with Graves disease. CDR3s include the opening cysteine and the closing phenylalanine or tryptophan. The D gene is left open where the match is weak. Clone sizes are given selectively: once, few, many, or a class where the clone is expanded.

j_gene,d_gene,v_gene,abundance,CDR3aa,CDR3nt
TRBJ2-5,TRBD2,TRBV18,many,CASSPGPGLAGGETQYF,TGTGCCAGCTCACCAGGCCCTGGACTAGCTGGCGGCGAGACCCAGTACTTC
TRBJ2-3,TRBD2,TRBV24-1,-,CATSDLLAGGHLNTQYF,TGTGCCACCAGTGATTTGCTAGCGGGAGGACACCTAAATACGCAGTATTTT
TRBJ1-1,-,TRBV20-1,many,CSARDPGMNTEAFF,TGCAGTGCTAGAGATCCGGGGATGAACACTGAAGCTTTCTTT
TRBJ2-7,-,TRBV7-2,few,CASSSRDRNSYEQYF,TGTGCCAGCAGCTCCCGAGACAGGAACTCCTACGAGCAGTACTTC
TRBJ1-5,TRBD1,TRBV20-1,-,CSADPGTGGNQPQHF,TGCAGTGCTGACCCAGGGACAGGGGGTAATCAGCCCCAGCATTTT
TRBJ2-1,TRBD1,TRBV6-2/TRBV6-3,many,CASSYRGQINEQFF,TGTGCCAGCAGTTACAGGGGGCAGATCAATGAGCAGTTCTTC
TRBJ2-1,-,TRBV19,many,CASSILFSNEQFF,TGTGCCAGTAGTATCCTGTTTTCCAATGAGCAGTTCTTC
TRBJ1-3,TRBD1,TRBV25-1,few,CASSVPGQGRPGNTIYF,TGTGCCAGCAGTGTCCCGGGACAGGGACGGCCTGGAAACACCATATATTTT
TRBJ2-3,TRBD2,TRBV20-1,many,CSARGTGGDADTQYF,TGCAGTGCTAGAGGCACGGGGGGGGACGCAGATACGCAGTATTTT
TRBJ2-1,TRBD1,TRBV10-3,-,CAISERQGTSDEQFF,TGTGCCATCAGTGAGCGACAGGGGACAAGCGATGAGCAGTTCTTC
TRBJ2-7,TRBD1,TRBV5-5,many,CASSYRDSEQYF,TGTGCCAGCAGTTACCGGGACAGCGAGCAGTACTTC
TRBJ1-6,TRBD1,TRBV7-9,few,CASSWDRDSPLHF,TGTGCCAGCAGCTGGGACAGGGATTCACCCCTCCACTTT
TRBJ1-1,-,TRBV10-2,many,CASSEAQANTEAFF,TGCGCCAGCAGTGAAGCACAGGCTAACACTGAAGCTTTCTTT
TRBJ1-5,-,TRBV4-2,many,CASSQGGRTPQHF,TGTGCCAGCAGCCAAGGAGGGAGGACGCCCCAGCATTTT
TRBJ2-3,-,TRBV10-3,many,CAISSDKSTDTQYF,TGTGCCATCAGCTCGGACAAGAGCACAGATACGCAGTATTTT
TRBJ1-6,-,TRBV3-1,many,CASSHRGDDSPLHF,TGTGCCAGCAGCCATCGGGGAGACGACTCACCCCTCCACTTT
TRBJ1-1,-,TRBV5-1,many,CASSLDGPRNTEAFF,TGCGCCAGCAGCTTGGACGGCCCCCGGAACACTGAAGCTTTCTTT
TRBJ1-1,-,TRBV29-1,many,CSVEGGENTEAFF,TGCAGCGTTGAAGGAGGGGAGAACACTGAAGCTTTCTTT
TRBJ1-1,-,TRBV6-5,many,CASSYFQIPNTEAFF,TGTGCCAGCAGTTACTTTCAGATCCCAAACACTGAAGCTTTCTTT
TRBJ2-5,-,TRBV28,many,CASGGLPHGTQYF,TGTGCCAGCGGGGGACTTCCACATGGGACCCAGTACTTC
TRBJ2-7,-,TRBV7-9,-,CASSLEGGAHEQYF,TGTGCCAGCAGCTTAGAAGGGGGGGCCCACGAGCAGTACTTC
TRBJ2-5,-,TRBV12-3/TRBV12-4,many,CASSPRTISPGAQYF,TGTGCCAGCAGTCCTCGGACTATCTCGCCTGGGGCCCAGTACTTC
TRBJ2-5,TRBD2,TRBV7-2,many,CASSFRRGVETQYF,TGTGCCAGCAGCTTCCGACGGGGGGTGGAGACCCAGTACTTC
TRBJ1-1,-,TRBV7-2,many,CASNTLGGFTEAFF,TGTGCCAGCAACACCCTCGGGGGTTTTACTGAAGCTTTCTTT
TRBJ2-6,-,TRBV6-1,-,CATEKPGANVLTF,TGTGCCACCGAAAAGCCTGGGGCCAACGTCCTGACTTTC
TRBJ1-3,-,TRBV2,many,CASGGRTGNTIYF,TGTGCCAGCGGCGGCAGGACGGGAAACACCATATATTTT
TRBJ1-1,-,TRBV6-1,few,CASALRGNTEAFF,TGTGCCAGCGCTTTACGAGGGAACACTGAAGCTTTCTTT
TRBJ2-3,TRBD2,TRBV12-3/TRBV12-4,many,CASSTHPGGGSTDTQYF,TGTGCCAGCAGTACCCACCCGGGGGGGGGTAGCACAGATACGCAGTATTTT
TRBJ2-3,-,TRBV2,many,CASREQALNTDTQYF,TGTGCCAGCAGAGAGCAGGCCCTTAACACAGATACGCAGTATTTT
TRBJ2-7,-,TRBV28,many,CASRRSEAYEQYF,TGTGCCAGCAGACGAAGTGAGGCCTACGAGCAGTACTTC
TRBJ1-2,-,TRBV20-1,-,CSATANRALYGYTF,TGCAGTGCTACTGCCAACCGGGCCCTCTATGGCTACACCTTC
TRBJ2-7,TRBD1,TRBV28,-,CASSYGAGGLYEQYF,TGTGCCAGCAGTTACGGGGCAGGGGGTCTCTACGAGCAGTACTTC
TRBJ2-1,-,TRBV11-1,-,CASSLSRADKLYNEQFF,TGTGCCAGCAGCTTAAGCAGGGCAGATAAGCTATACAATGAGCAGTTCTTC
TRBJ1-5,TRBD1,TRBV2,many,CASSPDRANQPQHF,TGTGCCAGCAGCCCTGACAGGGCTAATCAGCCCCAGCATTTT
TRBJ2-3,TRBD2,TRBV7-2,-,CASSLMGLAADTQYF,TGTGCCAGCAGCTTAATGGGACTAGCGGCAGATACGCAGTATTTT
TRBJ1-1,-,TRBV10-3,many,CAISESTGQVNTEAFF,TGTGCCATCAGTGAGTCGACTGGGCAGGTTAACACTGAAGCTTTCTTT
TRBJ2-3,-,TRBV5-5,many,CASSYPRGDTQYF,TGTGCCAGCAGCTACCCCAGGGGCGATACGCAGTATTTT
TRBJ2-5,-,TRBV3-1,many,CASSQEGQQETQYF,TGTGCCAGCAGTCAAGAAGGACAGCAAGAGACCCAGTACTTC
TRBJ2-1,-,TRBV10-2,many,CASSDVGLLNEQFF,TGCGCCAGCAGTGACGTCGGGCTTCTCAATGAGCAGTTCTTC
TRBJ2-3,-,TRBV7-9,-,CASSFGGGLKDTQYF,TGTGCCAGCAGCTTCGGCGGGGGCCTTAAAGATACGCAGTATTTT
TRBJ2-7,-,TRBV11-2,-,CASAKAYEQYF,TGTGCCAGCGCCAAGGCCTACGAGCAGTACTTC
TRBJ2-3,TRBD1,TRBV28,many,CASSPGQGVNEDTQYF,TGTGCCAGCAGTCCCGGACAGGGAGTAAACGAAGATACGCAGTATTTT